Below, one TCR beta chain is given with its context. In its sample, this clone was seen a few times. Its antigen is not yet known. Per-base quality was not reported, and no clone a single base away is much larger than it. The immunoSEQ Assay, a bias-controlled multiplex PCR, was used to amplify TCRbeta CDR3 regions from genomic DNA. The original methods were these. The number of nucleated cells in each sample was estimated from the amplification of reference gene primers within the assay. Sequence reads were collapsed and filtered to measure the absolute abundance of every unique TCRbeta CDR3 rearrangement. For each sample, productive Simpson clonality was calculated by taking the square root of Simpson's diversity index across productive rearrangements. Drawn from immuneACCESS, this table holds only the in-frame rearrangements with V and J called that TCRdb kept. Clones are partly lost; checked studies trace under half to an unresolved V gene and leave the rest unexplained. Clone size and the V and J calls come from that table; the DNA yielded D and trimming. A total of some 88,000 clones appear in this sample, about 91% of them only once. The ten largest account for 1.8% of the sample.

The collaborating institutions used their own protocols to collect whole blood in K2EDTA tubes. Collaborator samples were shipped for TCRbeta analysis as frozen whole blood, isolated PBMCs, or DNA extracted from either sample type. The CDR3, cysteine through phenylalanine, is 12 amino acids long. The CDR3 DNA has 36 bases and is translated from base 1. The V end loses 8 bases and the J end loses 4 bases, and a stretch of 9 bases separates them. From a lookup of the germline V gene (reference sequence), CDR1 and CDR2 are SEHNR and FQNEAQ. This record comes from a study of blood T cell repertoires in COVID-19 (TCRdb year 2020). Notes on the research overall: Collaborator samples came from the United States, Italy and Spain and covered acute and convalescent phases of COVID-19. HLA class I and class II types, where available, came from metadata supplied by the sample provider rather than from assay-based typing. Sample metadata almost always included a de-identified subject ID, COVID-19 status, age in years and sex. The prospective study material was composed of cDNA or gDNA derived from T cells, B-cell-depleted T cells, or PBMCs. Deeply sampled blood TCRbeta repertoires from subjects exposed to, actively infected with, or recovered from COVID-19 were included in the dataset. The repertoires were made available in a free public database intended to serve as a resource for research on the immune response to SARS-CoV-2. Samples were obtained from the ongoing ImmuneRACE study (first 160 participants) and from 1,000 to 1,500 subjects provided by 6 global collaborators. What the research found in general, with its limitations: The amount of clinical and demographic metadata varied by source and participant and was provided uncurated.

The sequence joins TRBV7-9 to TRBJ1-3, with no confident D gene call. This TCR was recovered from a human donor with active COVID-19. The donor label of this sample is uncertain. Input material: peripheral blood. The CDR3 reads as follows: CASPRVGNTIYF. The DNA sequence is TGTGCCAGCCCCCGCGTCGGAAACACCATATATTTT.